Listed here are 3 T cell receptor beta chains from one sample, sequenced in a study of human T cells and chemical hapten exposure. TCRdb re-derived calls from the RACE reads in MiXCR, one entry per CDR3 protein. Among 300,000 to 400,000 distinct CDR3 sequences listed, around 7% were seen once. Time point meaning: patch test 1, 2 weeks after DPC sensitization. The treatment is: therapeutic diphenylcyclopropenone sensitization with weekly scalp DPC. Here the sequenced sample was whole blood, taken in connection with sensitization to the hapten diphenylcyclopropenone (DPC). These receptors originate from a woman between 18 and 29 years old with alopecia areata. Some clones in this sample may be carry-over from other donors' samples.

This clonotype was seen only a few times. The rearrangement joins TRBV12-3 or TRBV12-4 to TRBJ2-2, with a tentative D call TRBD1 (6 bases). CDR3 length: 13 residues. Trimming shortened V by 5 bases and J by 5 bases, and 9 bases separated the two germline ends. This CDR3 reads CASSHTGTGELFF. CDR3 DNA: TGTGCCAGCAGTCACACAGGGACCGGGGAGCTGTTTTTT.

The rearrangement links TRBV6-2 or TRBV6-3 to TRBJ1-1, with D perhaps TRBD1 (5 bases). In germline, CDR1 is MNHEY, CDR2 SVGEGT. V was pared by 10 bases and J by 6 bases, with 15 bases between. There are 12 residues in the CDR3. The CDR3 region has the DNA TGTGCCACCGGTGGGGCCGGCGCTGAAGCTTTCTTT. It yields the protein CATGGAGAEAFF.

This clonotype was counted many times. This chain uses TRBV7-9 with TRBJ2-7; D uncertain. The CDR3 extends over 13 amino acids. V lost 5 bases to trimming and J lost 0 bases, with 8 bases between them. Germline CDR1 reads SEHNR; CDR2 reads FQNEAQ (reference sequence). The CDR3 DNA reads TGTGCCAGCAGCCCAGGACGCTCCTACGAGCAGTACTTC. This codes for CASSPGRSYEQYF.